This is a list of T cell receptor beta chains from one sample in a study of cytomegalovirus exposure and HLA in healthy donors. Sequenced by immunoSEQ multiplex PCR; TCRdb stores in-frame clones only, minus some. The sample consists of roughly 180,000 clones, 80% of them appearing once. Source material: PBMCs. These receptors all come from a man aged 25 to 45 in good health and CMV-seropositive. Each CDR3 is given with its conserved first and last residue. A D gene is named only where the DNA matches it firmly. Only part of the rows carry a size: once, few, many, or a class if the clone is expanded.

>TRBJ2-5|-|TRBV30|once
CAWSVGRGTLETQYF
TGTGCCTGGAGTGTAGGGCGGGGGACACTGGAGACCCAGTACTTC
>TRBJ2-3|TRBD2|TRBV7-2|-
CASSPGRATDTQYF
TGTGCCAGCAGCCCGGGGAGGGCCACAGATACGCAGTATTTT
>TRBJ2-2|TRBD1|TRBV14|-
CASSQEETGVENTGELFF
TGTGCCAGCAGCCAAGAAGAGACAGGGGTAGAGAACACCGGGGAGCTGTTTTTT
>TRBJ1-4|TRBD1|TRBV10-2|-
CASSSRIRTGSNEKLFF
TGCGCCAGCAGTAGCCGAATCAGGACAGGCTCTAATGAAAAACTGTTTTTT
>TRBJ1-2|TRBD1|TRBV29-1|few
CSVSDRDYGYTF
TGCAGCGTTTCAGACAGGGACTATGGCTACACCTTC
>TRBJ1-1|-|TRBV28|-
CASSLDLGGSTEAFF
TGTGCCAGCAGTTTAGACCTAGGAGGGAGCACTGAAGCTTTCTTT
>TRBJ2-7|TRBD2|TRBV5-4|-
CASSLWTRGSYEQYF
TGTGCCAGCAGCTTGTGGACTAGAGGCTCCTACGAGCAGTACTTC
>TRBJ2-1|-|TRBV28|-
CASMSSYNEQFF
TGTGCCAGCATGAGCTCCTACAATGAGCAGTTCTTC
>TRBJ2-1|TRBD1|TRBV9|once
CASSAWHRDRRNEQFF
TGTGCCAGCAGCGCCTGGCACCGGGACAGGCGAAATGAGCAGTTCTTC
>TRBJ2-1|-|TRBV5-1|-
CASSLAGNEQFF
TGCGCCAGCAGCTTGGCCGGGAATGAGCAGTTCTTC
>TRBJ1-5|-|TRBV10-3|-
CAISEEVTSHQPQHF
TGTGCCATCAGTGAAGAGGTTACTTCCCATCAGCCCCAGCATTTT
>TRBJ1-5|TRBD1|TRBV2|-
CASRRRDRLGAQHF
TGTGCCAGCAGGCGAAGGGACAGACTCGGGGCCCAGCATTTT
>TRBJ2-3|TRBD2|TRBV29-1|-
CSVDTGGSTDTQYF
TGCAGCGTTGACACGGGAGGTAGCACAGATACGCAGTATTTT
>TRBJ1-2|TRBD1|TRBV6-5|-
CASSPQDRGYGYTF
TGTGCCAGCAGCCCTCAGGACAGGGGGTATGGCTACACCTTC
>TRBJ1-1|TRBD1|TRBV9|-
CASSGPGGDRGDTEAFF
TGTGCCAGCAGCGGCCCTGGGGGGGACAGGGGGGACACTGAAGCTTTCTTT
>TRBJ1-5|TRBD1|TRBV18|-
CASSPATGSNQPQHF
TGTGCCAGCTCACCAGCGACAGGGTCGAATCAGCCCCAGCATTTT
>TRBJ1-1|TRBD1|TRBV6-1|-
CASSSDRVNTEAFF
TGTGCCAGCAGTTCGGACAGGGTGAACACTGAAGCTTTCTTT
>TRBJ2-2|TRBD2|TRBV5-1|-
CASSLGPAGFTGELFF
TGCGCCAGCAGCTTGGGTCCAGCGGGATTCACCGGGGAGCTGTTTTTT
>TRBJ1-3|-|TRBV7-9|-
CASSLARGSGNTIYF
TGTGCCAGCAGCTTAGCGCGTGGCTCTGGAAACACCATATATTTT
>TRBJ1-4|-|TRBV4-2|few
CASSRMGAANEKLFF
TGTGCCAGCAGCCGTATGGGCGCAGCTAATGAAAAACTGTTTTTT
>TRBJ1-2|TRBD1|TRBV11-2|-
CASSWGTGGNGYTF
TGTGCCAGCAGCTGGGGGACAGGGGGGAATGGCTACACCTTC
>TRBJ1-6|-|TRBV10-3|-
CAISDNSPLHF
TGTGCCATCAGCGATAATTCACCCCTCCACTTT
>TRBJ1-5|-|TRBV6-1|-
CASHPSGMGHQPQHF
TGTGCCAGCCACCCCTCGGGGATGGGCCATCAGCCCCAGCATTTT